The T cell receptor beta chain under discussion was sequenced for a study of T-cell reconstitution after alpha-beta-depleted transplantation in children. The germline V and J ends were trimmed by 5 bases and 5 bases, with 13 bases remaining between them. Germline V lookup: CDR1 SGHAT, CDR2 FQNNGV. CDR3 size: 13 residues. The library targeted TCRbeta and was prepared with unique molecular identifiers. One entry per CDR3 protein, called by TCRdb with MiXCR from the PCR reads. Of a few hundred thousand distinct CDR3 sequences in the sample, roughly 18% were seen once. The rearrangement uses TRBV11-2 and TRBJ2-7; possible D gene TRBD1, 5 bases. The sequenced sample was PBMCs from the stem cell graft donor, obtained from the stem cell graft. The TCR was taken from a human donor who donated a stem cell graft to a child with acute lymphoblastic leukemia. This CDR3 reads CASSGQGTHEQYF. In DNA, the CDR3 is TGTGCCAGCAGCGGGCAGGGAACCCACGAGCAGTACTTC.